This TCR beta chain is drawn from a study of radiotherapy plus CTLA-4 blockade in lung cancer (dated by TCRdb to the late 2010s). With respect to the entire study: Objective responses were observed in 15% to 20% of enrolled patients, and disease control was achieved in approximately 29%.

The CDR3, cysteine through phenylalanine, is 18 amino acids long. Solely the CDR3 DNA is kept, with 54 bases framed from the first base. Per the germline V gene, KGHSH is the CDR1 and LQKENI is the CDR2. V is shortened by 0 bases, J by 4 bases, and the region joining them spans 20 bases. Library creation used the immunoSEQ multiplex PCR assay. TCRdb stores this immuneACCESS table with in-frame sequences only. Part of the clones is absent; in the studies checked, under half of the shortfall reflects unresolved V genes, and no reason is known for the rest. This sample gives roughly 100,000 clones in total; around 85% of them show up just once. The ten biggest clones cover around 2% of the sample. On this clone itself: No cognate antigen has been identified for it. It has no much larger one-base neighbor in the sample; base qualities were not kept.

What the work shows at the level of the full study, not this receptor alone: After treatment with radiotherapy and ipilimumab, TCR clones that originated in tumors expanded in peripheral blood. The strongest predictors of response were reported to be early dynamic shifts in blood T cell clones along with a rise in serum interferon-beta following radiation.

The study evaluated CTLA-4 blockade (ipilimumab) given together with focal radiation therapy in patients who had chemo-refractory metastatic non-small-cell lung cancer. The clonotype was recovered from a human donor with non-small cell lung cancer that progressed on radiotherapy plus ipilimumab. Some clones in this sample may be carry-over from other donors' samples. The chain is made from TRBV18 and TRBJ2-3; the D call could be TRBD1 or TRBD2, with each sharing 6 bases. Specimen: peripheral blood, collected from a patient treated with radiotherapy plus ipilimumab. CDR3 protein: CASSPPTGARVKADTQYF. The bases read TGTGCCAGCTCACCACCGACGGGGGCGCGAGTCAAAGCAGATACGCAGTATTTT.